This T cell receptor (beta chain) is from a study of blood T cells in healthy people across ages. Comment on this clonotype: Its antigen is currently unknown. At one end the junction does not follow the germline gene, possibly because of a read error.

Germline CDR1 reads MNHNS; CDR2 reads SASEGT. CDR3 length: 12 amino acids. Regarding the study as a whole: Estimates of diversity drawn from one million T cells were considered underestimates. Possibly confounding the expanded clonotype changes was the fact that donor CMV status was unknown.

It was with a sample-barcoded 5' primer and a J-beta primer mix that a second PCR of about 6 to 12 cycles was run. From the 5' RACE reads, TCRdb called clonotypes with MiXCR, one entry per CDR3 protein. The sample lists over 450,000 distinct CDR3 sequences; 24% were seen once. The same sample was also used in a study of T cells of mothers and their children.

The TCR originated in a boy aged 5-17 years in good health. The sequenced material came from blood. V and J are TRBV6-1 and TRBJ2-5; weak D call: TRBD2 (5 bases). CDR3 region: CASSEAAGAGIF. As DNA, the CDR3 is TGTGCCAGCAGTGAAGCAGCTGGCGCGGGTATCTTC.